Detailed here is one TCR beta chain. The data originate from a study of control samples from healthy donors and cancer patients. Clones were read by immunoSEQ multiplex PCR, and TCRdb kept only the in-frame ones, dropping some. Here the sample spans around 250,000 clones, roughly 87% being singletons. V dropped 0 bases and J dropped 4; count of bases not matched to a gene: 8. CDR1 is SGDLS, CDR2 YYNGEE, per germline. The CDR3 has 16 residues. The TCR originated in a woman aged 55-70 years with lung cancer. Material for sequencing was PBMCs. The chain has TRBV9 and TRBJ2-3; 7 nucleotides align to TRBD2. The CDR3 DNA follows: TGTGCCAGCAGCGTAGGGGGTAGCGGGTTGTCAGATACGCAGTATTTT. As protein: CASSVGGSGLSDTQYF. Using reference TRBV9 and TRBJ2-3 for the parts outside the CDR3, the full variable domain is DSGVTQTPKHLITATGQRVTLRCSPRSGDLSVYWYQQSLDQGLQFLIQYYNGEERAKGNILERFSAQQFPDLHSELNLSSLELGDSALYFCASSVGGSGLSDTQYFGPGTRLTVL.